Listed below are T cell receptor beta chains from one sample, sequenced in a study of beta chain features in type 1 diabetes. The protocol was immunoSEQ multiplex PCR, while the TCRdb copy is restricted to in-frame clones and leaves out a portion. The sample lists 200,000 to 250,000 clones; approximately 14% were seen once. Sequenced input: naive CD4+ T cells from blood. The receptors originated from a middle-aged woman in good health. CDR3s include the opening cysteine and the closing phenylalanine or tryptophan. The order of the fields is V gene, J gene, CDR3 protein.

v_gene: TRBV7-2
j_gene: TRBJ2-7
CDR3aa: CASSLVPGQGDYEQYF

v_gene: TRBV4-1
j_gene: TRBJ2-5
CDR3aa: CASSPGLAGAVETQYF

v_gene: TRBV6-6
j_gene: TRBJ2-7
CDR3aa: CASRAGGSPYEQYF

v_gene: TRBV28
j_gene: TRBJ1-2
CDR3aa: CASSQQVGDYGYTF

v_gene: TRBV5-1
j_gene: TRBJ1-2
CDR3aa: CASSPGGGNYGYTF

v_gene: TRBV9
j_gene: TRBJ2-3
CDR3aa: CASSARRSGGNTDTQYF

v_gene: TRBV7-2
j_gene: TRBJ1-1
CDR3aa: CASTSPVNPRFSAFF

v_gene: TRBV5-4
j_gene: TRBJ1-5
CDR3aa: CASSSGRNSNQPQHF

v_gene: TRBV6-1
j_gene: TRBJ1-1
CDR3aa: CANRKNMNTEAFF

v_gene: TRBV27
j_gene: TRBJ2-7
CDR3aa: CASSLPDRALYF

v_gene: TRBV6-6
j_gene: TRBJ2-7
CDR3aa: CATTGSSYEQYF

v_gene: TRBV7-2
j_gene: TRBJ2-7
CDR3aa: CASSFPGTGGNYEQYF

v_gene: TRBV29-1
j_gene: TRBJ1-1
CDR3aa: CSATRQGNTEAFF

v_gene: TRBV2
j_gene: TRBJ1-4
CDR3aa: CASSRDRVSEKLFF

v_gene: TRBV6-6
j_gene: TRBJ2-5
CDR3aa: CASSAGGSQETQYF

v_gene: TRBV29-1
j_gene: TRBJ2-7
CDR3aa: CSVEKRGTGKGGSYEQYF

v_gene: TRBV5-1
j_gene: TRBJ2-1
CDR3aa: CASSLVASGGIEQFF

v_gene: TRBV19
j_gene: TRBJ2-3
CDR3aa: CASRSGTTDTQYF

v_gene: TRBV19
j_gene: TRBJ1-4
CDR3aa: CASSKAHEKLFF

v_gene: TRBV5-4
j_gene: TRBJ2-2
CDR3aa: CASTLAGGAGELFF

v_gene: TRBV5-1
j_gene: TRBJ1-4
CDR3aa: CASSASVFSNEKLFF

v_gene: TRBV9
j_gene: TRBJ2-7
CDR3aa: CASSVSSGPEREQYF

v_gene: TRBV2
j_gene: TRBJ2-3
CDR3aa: CASSGGGLARTDTQYF

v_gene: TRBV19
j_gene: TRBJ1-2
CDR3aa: CASSPLGPDYGYTF

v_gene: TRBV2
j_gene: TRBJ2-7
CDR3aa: CASSGSWTAYEQYF

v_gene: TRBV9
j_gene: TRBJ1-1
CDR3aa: CASSGGVTMNTEAFF

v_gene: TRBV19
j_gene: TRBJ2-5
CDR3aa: CASSGLTGGGGQTQYF

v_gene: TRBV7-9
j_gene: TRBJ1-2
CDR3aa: CASSYRQGPTF